This T cell receptor (beta chain) was observed in a study of Ad26.COV2.S vaccination and SARS-CoV-2 variants. Sample treatment: some 20 received Ad26.COV2.S at low or high dose, single or two shots; roughly five received placebo; per-sample allocation not given. The samples were gathered on day 63 after the first injection of vaccine or placebo. The CDR3 is 16 residues long. Trimming at V came to 3 bases and at J to 2 bases, leaving 7 bases not matched to a gene. CDR1 is LNHNV and CDR2 is YYDKDF in the germline V gene (reference sequence). TCRdb's copy holds only in-frame clones and misses some; the assay was immunoSEQ multiplex PCR. The sample records 300,000 to 350,000 clones, 85% to 90% being singletons.

The chain recombines TRBV15 with TRBJ2-4; 7 nucleotides agree with TRBD1. The clonotype originates from a person between 18 and 59 years old who received the Ad26.COV2.S COVID-19 vaccine or a placebo. The sequenced sample was peripheral blood, obtained in a trial of Ad26.COV2.S vaccine versus placebo. Here the CDR3 DNA reads TGTGCCACCAGCAGGGGTACAGGGGCGTCCAAAAACATTCAGTACTTC. Its protein product is CATSRGTGASKNIQYF.